Sequencing of this T cell receptor beta chain was carried out in a study of identical twins. Study-wide results and limits: A lower insertion count was a feature of abundant cord blood beta clonotypes, with no such feature in memory repertoires. Diverse VJ usage suggested most zero-insertion clonotypes were not invariant T cells.

Germline V gene lookup returns CDR1 MNHEY and CDR2 SVGEGT. The CDR3 contains 14 residues. Trimming removed 6 bases from V and 1 base from J, with 11 bases in between. A universal primer site came from template switching; cDNA carried unique molecular identifiers. TCRdb passed the 5' RACE reads through MiXCR, listing each CDR3 protein once. The sample lists around 670,000 distinct CDR3 sequences, less than 7% occurring once. At least ten counts were recorded for this clonotype. Its specificity is not known. The chain is built from TRBV6-2 or TRBV6-3 and TRBJ2-3; a possible D gene is TRBD1 (6 bases). The clonotype comes from a man younger than 35 in good health. The sequenced material came from naive T cells sorted from blood. The CDR3 nucleotides read TGTGCCAGCAGGTGGACAGCTCGCACAGATACGCAGTATTTT. Translation gives CASRWTARTDTQYF.